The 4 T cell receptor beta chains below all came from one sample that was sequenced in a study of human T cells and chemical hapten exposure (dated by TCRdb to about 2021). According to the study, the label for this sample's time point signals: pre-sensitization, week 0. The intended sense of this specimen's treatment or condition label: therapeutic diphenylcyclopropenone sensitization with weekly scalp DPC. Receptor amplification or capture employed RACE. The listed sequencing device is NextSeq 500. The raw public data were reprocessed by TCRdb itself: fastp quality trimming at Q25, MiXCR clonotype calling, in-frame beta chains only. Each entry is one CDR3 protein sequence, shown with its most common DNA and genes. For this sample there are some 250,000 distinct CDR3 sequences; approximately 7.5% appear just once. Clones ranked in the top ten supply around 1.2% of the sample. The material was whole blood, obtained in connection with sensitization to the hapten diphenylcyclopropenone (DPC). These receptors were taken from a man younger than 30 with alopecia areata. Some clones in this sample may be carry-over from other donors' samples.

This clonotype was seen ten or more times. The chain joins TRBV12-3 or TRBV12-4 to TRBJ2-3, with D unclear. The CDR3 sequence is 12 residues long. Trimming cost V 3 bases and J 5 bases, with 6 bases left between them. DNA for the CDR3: TGTGCCAGCAGTTTGGGTATAGATACGCAGTATTTT. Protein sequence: CASSLGIDTQYF.

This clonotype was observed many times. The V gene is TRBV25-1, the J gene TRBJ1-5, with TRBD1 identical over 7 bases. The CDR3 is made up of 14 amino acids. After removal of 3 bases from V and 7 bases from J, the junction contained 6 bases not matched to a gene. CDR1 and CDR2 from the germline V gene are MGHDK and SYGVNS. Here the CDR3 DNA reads TGTGCCAGCAGTGACAAGGAGACAGGGCAGCCCCAGCATTTT. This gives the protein CASSDKETGQPQHF.

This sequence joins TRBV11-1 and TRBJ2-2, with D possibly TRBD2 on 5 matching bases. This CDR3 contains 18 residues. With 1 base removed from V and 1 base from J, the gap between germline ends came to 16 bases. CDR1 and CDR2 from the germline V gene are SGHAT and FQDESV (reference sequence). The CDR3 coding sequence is TGTGCCAGCAGCTTAGGCCGGATACTAGTGCGGAACACCGGGGAGCTGTTTTTT. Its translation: CASSLGRILVRNTGELFF.

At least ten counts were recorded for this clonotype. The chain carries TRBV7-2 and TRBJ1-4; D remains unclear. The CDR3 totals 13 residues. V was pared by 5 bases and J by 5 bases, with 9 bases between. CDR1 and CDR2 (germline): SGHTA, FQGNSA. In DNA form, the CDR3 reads TGTGCCAGCAGCGCCGCCCTGAATGAAAAACTGTTTTTT. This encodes CASSAALNEKLFF.